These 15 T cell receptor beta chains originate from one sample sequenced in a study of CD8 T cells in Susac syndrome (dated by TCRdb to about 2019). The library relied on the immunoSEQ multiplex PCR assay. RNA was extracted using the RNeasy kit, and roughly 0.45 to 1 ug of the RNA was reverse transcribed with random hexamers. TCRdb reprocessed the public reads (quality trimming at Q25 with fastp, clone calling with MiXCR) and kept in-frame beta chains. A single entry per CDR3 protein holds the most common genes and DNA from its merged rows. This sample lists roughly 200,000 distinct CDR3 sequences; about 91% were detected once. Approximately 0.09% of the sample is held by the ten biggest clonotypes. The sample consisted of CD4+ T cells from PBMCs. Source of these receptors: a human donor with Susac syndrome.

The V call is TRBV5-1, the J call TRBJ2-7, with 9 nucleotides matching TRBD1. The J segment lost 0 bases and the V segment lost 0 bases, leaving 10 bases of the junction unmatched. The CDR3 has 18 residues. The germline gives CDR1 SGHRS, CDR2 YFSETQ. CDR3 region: CASSLARGTGFTSYEQYF. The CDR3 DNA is TGCGCCAGCAGCTTGGCCAGGGGGACAGGGTTCACCTCCTACGAGCAGTACTTC.

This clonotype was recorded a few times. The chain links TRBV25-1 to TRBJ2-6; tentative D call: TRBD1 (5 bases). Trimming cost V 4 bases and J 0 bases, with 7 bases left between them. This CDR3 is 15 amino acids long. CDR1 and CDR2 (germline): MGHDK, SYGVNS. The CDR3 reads CASSAQGSGANVLTF. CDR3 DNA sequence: TGTGCCAGCAGTGCCCAGGGCTCTGGGGCCAACGTCCTGACTTTC.

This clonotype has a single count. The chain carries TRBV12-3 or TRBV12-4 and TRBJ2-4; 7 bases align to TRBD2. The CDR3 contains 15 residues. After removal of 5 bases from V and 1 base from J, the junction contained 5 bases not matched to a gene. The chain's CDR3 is CASSRVGGAKNIQYF. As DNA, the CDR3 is TGTGCCAGCAGTCGGGTGGGGGGGGCCAAAAACATTCAGTACTTC.

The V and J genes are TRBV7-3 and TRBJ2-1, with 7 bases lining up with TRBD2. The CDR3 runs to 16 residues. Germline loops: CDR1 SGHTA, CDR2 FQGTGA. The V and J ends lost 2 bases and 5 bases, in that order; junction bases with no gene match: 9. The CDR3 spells CASSLFGAGVDNEQFF. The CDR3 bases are TGTGCCAGCAGCTTATTTGGTGCGGGAGTAGACAATGAGCAGTTCTTC.

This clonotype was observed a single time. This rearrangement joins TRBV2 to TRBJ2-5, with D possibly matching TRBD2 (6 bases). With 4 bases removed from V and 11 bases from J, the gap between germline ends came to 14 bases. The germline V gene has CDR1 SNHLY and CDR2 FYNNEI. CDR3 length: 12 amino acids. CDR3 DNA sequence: TGTGCCAGCAGTGGGGACGGGGGAGATCAGTACTTC. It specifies CASSGDGGDQYF.

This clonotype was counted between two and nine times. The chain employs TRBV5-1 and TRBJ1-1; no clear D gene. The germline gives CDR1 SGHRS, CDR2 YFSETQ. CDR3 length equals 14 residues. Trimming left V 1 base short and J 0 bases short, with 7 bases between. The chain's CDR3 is CASSLLLMNTEAFF. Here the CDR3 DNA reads TGCGCCAGCAGCTTGCTGCTTATGAACACTGAAGCTTTCTTT. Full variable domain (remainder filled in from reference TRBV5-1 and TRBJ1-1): KAGVTQTPRYLIKTRGQQVTLSCSPISGHRSVSWYQQTPGQGLQFLFEYFSETQRNKGNFPGRFSGRQFSNSRSEMNVSTLELGDSALYLCASSLLLMNTEAFFGQGTRLTVV.

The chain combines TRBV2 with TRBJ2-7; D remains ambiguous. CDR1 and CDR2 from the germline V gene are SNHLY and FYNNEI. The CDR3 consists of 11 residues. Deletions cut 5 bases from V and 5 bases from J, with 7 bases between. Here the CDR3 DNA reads TGTGCCAGCAGTCCCGACAACGAGCAGTACTTC. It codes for CASSPDNEQYF.

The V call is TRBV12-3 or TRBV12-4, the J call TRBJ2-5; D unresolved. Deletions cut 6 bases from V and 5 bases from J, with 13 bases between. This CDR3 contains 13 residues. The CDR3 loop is CASSRLGYETQYF. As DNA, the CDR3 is TGTGCCAGCAGCCGATTGGGGTATGAGACCCAGTACTTC.

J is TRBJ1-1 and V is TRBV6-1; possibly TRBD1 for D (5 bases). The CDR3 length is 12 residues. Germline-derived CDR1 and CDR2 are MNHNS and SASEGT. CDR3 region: CATHWGGTEAFF. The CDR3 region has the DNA TGTGCTACGCACTGGGGGGGCACTGAAGCTTTCTTT.

The CDR3 loop is CASSGQVESNQPQHF. CDR3 coding DNA: TGTGCCAGCAGTGGACAGGTTGAGAGCAATCAGCCCCAGCATTTT. The V and J genes are TRBV2 and TRBJ1-5, with D maybe TRBD1 (6 bases). Germline V gives CDR1 SNHLY, CDR2 FYNNEI. Trimming stripped 4 bases from V and 1 base from J, with 11 bases between. The CDR3 consists of 15 residues.

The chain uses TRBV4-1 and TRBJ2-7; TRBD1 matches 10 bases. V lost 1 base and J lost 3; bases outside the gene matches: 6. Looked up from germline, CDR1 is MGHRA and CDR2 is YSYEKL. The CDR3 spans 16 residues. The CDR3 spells CASSQARGQGNYEQYF. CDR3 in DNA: TGCGCCAGCAGCCAAGCCAGGGGACAGGGGAACTACGAGCAGTACTTC.

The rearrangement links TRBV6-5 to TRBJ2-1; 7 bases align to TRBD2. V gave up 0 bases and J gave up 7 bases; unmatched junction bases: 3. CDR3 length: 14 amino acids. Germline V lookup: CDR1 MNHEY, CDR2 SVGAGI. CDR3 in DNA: TGTGCCAGCAGTTACTCCGGCGGGAGAAATGAGCAGTTCTTC. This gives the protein CASSYSGGRNEQFF.

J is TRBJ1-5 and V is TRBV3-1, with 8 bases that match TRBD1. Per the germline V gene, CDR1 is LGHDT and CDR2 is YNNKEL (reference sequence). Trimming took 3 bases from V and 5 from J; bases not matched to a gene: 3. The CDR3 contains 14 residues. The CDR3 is CASSQNRGDQPQHF. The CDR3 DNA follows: TGTGCCAGCAGCCAGAACAGGGGGGATCAGCCCCAGCATTTT.

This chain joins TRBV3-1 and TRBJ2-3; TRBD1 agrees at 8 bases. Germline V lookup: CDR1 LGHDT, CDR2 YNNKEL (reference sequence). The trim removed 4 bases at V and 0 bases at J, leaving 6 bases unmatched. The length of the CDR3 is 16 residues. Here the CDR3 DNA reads TGTGCCAGCAGCCGCGGACAGGGTTATAGCACAGATACGCAGTATTTT. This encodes CASSRGQGYSTDTQYF.

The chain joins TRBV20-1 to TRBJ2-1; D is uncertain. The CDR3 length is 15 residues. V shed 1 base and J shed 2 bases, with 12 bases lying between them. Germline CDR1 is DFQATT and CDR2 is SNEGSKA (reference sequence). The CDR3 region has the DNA TGCAGTGCTAGAGGGGCGGTCCAAGCCTACAATGAGCAGTTCTTC. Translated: CSARGAVQAYNEQFF.